This T cell receptor (beta chain) derives from a study of monozygotic twins with inflammatory bowel disease. Study findings and constraints: Limited statistical power may explain no repertoire similarity difference between concordant and discordant twins. Twins with IBD were found to have lower TCRbeta diversity (inverse Simpson) than healthy co-twins. Patient repertoire variability may have increased through differing immunosuppressive treatments.

Concerning this clonotype itself: The antigen is unknown.

TCRdb reanalyzed the 5' RACE reads and collapses them to one entry per CDR3 protein, without DNA. There are 200,000 to 250,000 distinct CDR3 sequences in the sample, with 1.6% held by the top ten. The CDR3 is made up of 16 amino acids. CDR1 is LGHNA, CDR2 YNFKEQ, per germline. The source is a human donor with ulcerative colitis or Crohn's disease, or a healthy co-twin of an affected twin (not recorded which). The sequenced material came from blood. This chain joins TRBV4-2 and TRBJ1-5; no DNA is available, so the TRBD1 call from TCRdb remains unchecked. CDR3 in amino acids: CASSQDQGGSNQPQHF.